The 13 T cell receptor beta chains below were found in one sample sequenced in a study of Ad26.COV2.S vaccination and SARS-CoV-2 variants. Noted treatment: 19 received Ad26.COV2.S at low or high dose, single or two shots; five or six received placebo; per-sample allocation not given. Sampling was done on day 63 after the first vaccine or placebo injection. Profiled with immunoSEQ multiplex PCR; TCRdb holds only in-frame clones, not every one. The sample has 300,000 to 350,000 clones; about 90% are singletons. The sequencing here drew on peripheral blood, taken in a trial of Ad26.COV2.S vaccine versus placebo. Source of these receptors: a person aged 18-65 years who received the Ad26.COV2.S COVID-19 vaccine or a placebo.

This rearrangement joins TRBV6-5 to TRBJ1-1, with 7 bases matching TRBD1. In germline, CDR1 is MNHEY, CDR2 SVGAGI. The CDR3 length is 15 residues. The V and J ends lost 4 bases and 5 bases, in that order; junction bases with no gene match: 10. CDR3 DNA sequence: TGTGCCAGCAGTTCCCATATATTACAGGGGACTGAAGCTTTCTTT. Amino acids: CASSSHILQGTEAFF.

This clone was found once. V is TRBV5-1 and J is TRBJ1-2, with 7 bases fitting TRBD1. This CDR3 is 16 amino acids long. Germline values: CDR1 SGHRS, CDR2 YFSETQ. The V segment lost 0 bases and the J segment 4 bases; nucleotides outside the gene matches: 9. The CDR3 loop reads CASSLGDSAISYGYTF. CDR3 DNA sequence: TGCGCCAGCAGCTTGGGGGACAGCGCGATCTCCTATGGCTACACCTTC.

The rearrangement joins TRBV4-3 to TRBJ1-5, with D unresolved. CDR1 is LGHNA, CDR2 YSLEER, per germline. There are 16 residues in the CDR3. V lost 0 bases and J 0 bases, leaving 9 bases between the germline ends. The CDR3 here is CASSQDRLNSNQPQHF. The CDR3 nucleotides are TGCGCCAGCAGCCAAGATCGTTTAAATAGCAATCAGCCCCAGCATTTT.

The chain has TRBV5-1 and TRBJ1-4, with D hard to call. V was pared by 0 bases and J by 7 bases, with 10 bases between. This CDR3 spans 14 amino acids. CDR1 SGHRS and CDR2 YFSETQ come from the germline V gene. The CDR3: CASSLGAMGEKLFF. The CDR3, as DNA: TGCGCCAGCAGCTTGGGCGCAATGGGTGAAAAACTGTTTTTT.

This clone appeared a single time. This sequence joins TRBV5-1 and TRBJ1-2; TRBD1 aligns across 10 bases. The CDR3 is made up of 17 amino acids. CDR1 and CDR2 from the germline V gene are SGHRS and YFSETQ. With 5 bases clipped from V and 8 bases from J, the junction kept 18 bases outside the gene matches. CDR3 in DNA: TGCGCCAGCAGGTCCGGGACAGGGGATGTGGGCCTAGAGGGCTACACCTTC. It translates to CASRSGTGDVGLEGYTF.

The rearrangement uses TRBV4-1 and TRBJ1-2; a weak D match, TRBD1 (5 bases). Deletions cut 4 bases from V and 4 bases from J, with 22 bases between. The CDR3 contains 17 residues. In germline, CDR1 is MGHRA, CDR2 YSYEKL. This CDR3 is CASSLTRPGTALYGYTF. CDR3 DNA sequence: TGCGCCAGCAGCCTCACGCGCCCCGGGACGGCCCTCTATGGCTACACCTTC.

This chain connects TRBV4-3 to TRBJ1-4; D perhaps matches TRBD1 (5 bases). This CDR3 region has 14 residues. Germline V gene lookup returns CDR1 LGHNA and CDR2 YSLEER. V shed 0 bases and J shed 8 bases, with 10 bases lying between them. In DNA form, the CDR3 reads TGCGCCAGCAGCCAAGATCCGGGGGGGGAAAAACTGTTTTTT. Translation: CASSQDPGGEKLFF.

The rearrangement joins TRBV10-2 to TRBJ1-5; D unresolved. The V and J ends lost 0 bases and 0 bases respectively, with 6 bases between them. The CDR3 spans 15 residues. The germline CDR1 and CDR2 sequences are WSHSY and SAAADI. This CDR3 reads CASSESDISNQPQHF. CDR3 DNA sequence: TGCGCCAGCAGTGAGTCGGATATTAGCAATCAGCCCCAGCATTTT.

This sequence joins TRBV28 and TRBJ1-6; D gene ambiguous. The V end was cut by 1 base, the J end by 5 bases, with 12 bases between. CDR1 and CDR2 from the germline V gene are MDHEN and SYDVKM. This CDR3 is 16 amino acids long. This CDR3 reads CASSLFSDTNNSPLHF. In nucleotides, the CDR3 is TGTGCCAGCAGTTTATTTTCCGACACCAATAATTCACCCCTCCACTTT. The whole variable domain, remainder taken from reference TRBV28 and TRBJ1-6, is DVKVTQSSRYLVKRTGEKVFLECVQDMDHENMFWYRQDPGLGLRLIYFSYDVKMKEKGDIPEGYSVSREKKERFSLILESASTNQTSMYLCASSLFSDTNNSPLHFGNGTRLTVT.

The chain employs TRBV29-1 and TRBJ2-1; TRBD1 matches 7 bases. Losses at the gene ends were 3 bases for V and 7 bases for J; bases not matched to a gene: 6. Germline CDR1 and CDR2: SQVTM and ANQGSEA. This CDR3 region has 13 residues. Written as DNA, the CDR3 is TGCAGCGTTGATCGGGACAGTGGAAATGAGCAGTTCTTC. Residues: CSVDRDSGNEQFF.

V and J are TRBV12-2 and TRBJ2-1; the table gives TRBD2 as D, unverified against the DNA. TRBV12-2 is designated a pseudogene. This CDR3 comprises 13 residues. CDR3 region: CASRLGLAYEQFF. The CDR3 nucleotides read TGTGCAAGTCGCTTAGGGTTAGCATATGAGCAGTTCTTC.

The rearrangement uses TRBV6-5 and TRBJ1-3; 7 bases match TRBD1. The CDR3 extends over 15 amino acids. The junction had 3 bases not matched to a gene; V was cut back by 2 bases and J by 2 bases. Germline loops: CDR1 MNHEY, CDR2 SVGAGI. CDR3 coding DNA: TGTGCCAGCAGTTACAGCGGGACAGCTGGAAACACCATATATTTT. It encodes CASSYSGTAGNTIYF.

The rearrangement links TRBV11-3 to TRBJ1-6; D unresolved. Per germline, CDR1 SGHNT and CDR2 YENEEA. The CDR3 totals 13 residues. V shed 5 bases and J shed 7 bases, with 9 bases lying between them. This chain's CDR3 is CASSPDMNSPLHF. CDR3 coding DNA: TGTGCCAGCAGCCCAGACATGAATTCACCCCTCCACTTT. The whole variable domain, remainder taken from reference TRBV11-3 and TRBJ1-6, is EAGVVQSPRYKIIEKKQPVAFWCNPISGHNTLYWYLQNLGQGPELLIRYENEEAVDDSQLPKDRFSAERLKGVDSTLKIQPAELGDSAVYLCASSPDMNSPLHFGNGTRLTVT.